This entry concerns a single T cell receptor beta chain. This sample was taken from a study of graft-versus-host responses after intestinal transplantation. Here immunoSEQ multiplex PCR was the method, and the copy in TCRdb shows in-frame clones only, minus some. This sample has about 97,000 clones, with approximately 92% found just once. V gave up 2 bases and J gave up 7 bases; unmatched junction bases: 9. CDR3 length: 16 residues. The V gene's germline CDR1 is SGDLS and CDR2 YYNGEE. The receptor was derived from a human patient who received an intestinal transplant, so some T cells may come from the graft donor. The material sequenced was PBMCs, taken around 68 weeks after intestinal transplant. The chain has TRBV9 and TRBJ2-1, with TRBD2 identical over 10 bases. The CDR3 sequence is CASSVLAGGLGNEQFF. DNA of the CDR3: TGTGCCAGCAGCGTTTTAGCGGGGGGCCTAGGGAATGAGCAGTTCTTC.